Following are 27 T cell receptor beta chains from one sample sequenced in a study of blood T cell repertoires in COVID-19. The repertoire was sequenced with immunoSEQ multiplex PCR; TCRdb's copy has only in-frame clones and lacks some. The repertoire includes approximately 170,000 clones, about 80% of them detected once, and 15% to 20% sits in the top ten. The sequencing input was PBMCs or T cells enriched from blood (not recorded which). The receptors here all came from a woman aged 70-85 years in a cohort exposed to, infected with or recovered from COVID-19 (not recorded which).

This clone was detected a few times. The J gene is TRBJ1-2, the V gene TRBV6-5; D perhaps matches TRBD1 (5 bases). V was shortened by 6 bases and J by 1 base, with 9 bases between the two germline ends. CDR1 and CDR2 (germline): MNHEY, SVGAGI. The CDR3 loop spans 13 amino acids. This chain's CDR3 is CASSWGGNYGYTF. The CDR3, as DNA: TGTGCCAGCAGCTGGGGGGGTAACTATGGCTACACCTTC.

The chain employs TRBV13 and TRBJ2-5; 8 nucleotides match TRBD2. Unmatched junction bases numbered 18, after V lost 4 bases and J lost 5 bases. CDR1 and CDR2 (germline): PRHDT, FYEKMQ (reference sequence). This CDR3 comprises 18 residues. CDR3 sequence (DNA): TGTGCCAGCAGCTATCGGAATCTACCCGGGACTAGGGGGGAGACCCAGTACTTC. It codes for CASSYRNLPGTRGETQYF.

This chain connects TRBV27 to TRBJ2-1, with 7 bases lining up with TRBD2. The CDR3 is made up of 12 amino acids. The germline V gene encodes CDR1 MNHEY and CDR2 SMNVEV (reference sequence). V lost 5 bases to trimming and J lost 12 bases; unmatched junction nucleotides: 7. In DNA, the CDR3 is TGTGCCAGCAGTCGCGAGACTAGCCGGCAGTTCTTC. Translated, it gives CASSRETSRQFF.

CDR3 amino acids: CASSAYGGTSSSPLHF. CDR3 bases: TGTGCCAGCAGCGCTTATGGGGGGACTTCTTCGTCACCCCTCCACTTT. The rearrangement links TRBV9 to TRBJ1-6, with D possibly matching TRBD1 (5 bases). The CDR3 is 16 residues long. Germline CDR1 is SGDLS and CDR2 is YYNGEE. V gave up 3 bases and J gave up 10 bases, with 20 bases separating them.

CDR3 nucleotide sequence: TGTGCCAGCAGTCCTAGCGGGAGTACGGGGTTCTTC. Its protein product is CASSPSGSTGFF. The J gene is TRBJ2-1, the V gene TRBV2; 10 bases align to TRBD2. CDR1 is SNHLY, CDR2 FYNNEI, per germline. CDR3 size: 12 residues. V shed 5 bases, J shed 15 bases, and the junction held 7 bases outside the gene matches.

J is TRBJ2-7 and V is TRBV7-8, with 12 bases fitting TRBD2. The germline V gene has CDR1 SGHVS and CDR2 FQNEAQ. V trimming: 5 bases; J trimming: 6 bases; junction bases outside the gene matches: 5. This CDR3 is built from 14 residues. The CDR3 here is CASSPRLAGAEQYF. CDR3 bases: TGTGCCAGCAGCCCCAGACTAGCGGGAGCCGAGCAGTACTTC.

The chain uses TRBV5-1 and TRBJ2-1; D not certain. There are 15 residues in the CDR3. V shed 1 base and J shed 0 bases, with 8 bases lying between them. Germline CDR1 and CDR2: SGHRS and YFSETQ. The CDR3 DNA reads as TGCGCCAGCAGCTTGATAGCTAGCTCCTACAATGAGCAGTTCTTC. Protein product: CASSLIASSYNEQFF.

This chain's CDR3 is CATSRDRGEDRDSPLHF. The CDR3 bases are TGTGCCACCAGCAGAGACCGGGGGGAGGACAGGGACTCACCCCTCCACTTT. The chain recombines TRBV15 with TRBJ1-6, with TRBD1 matching over 8 bases. Unmatched junction bases numbered 11, after V lost 0 bases and J lost 10 bases. Germline CDR1 and CDR2: LNHNV and YYDKDF (reference sequence). This CDR3 has 17 amino acids. The full variable domain, with the rest looked up from reference TRBV15 and TRBJ1-6, is DAMVIQNPRYQVTQFGKPVTLSCSQTLNHNVMYWYQQKSSQAPKLLFHYYDKDFNNEADTPDNFQSRRPNTSFCFLDIRSPGLGDTAMYLCATSRDRGEDRDSPLHFGNGTRLTVT.

The chain recombines TRBV19 with TRBJ2-5; 11 bases are a match to TRBD2. Germline loops: CDR1 LNHDA, CDR2 SQIVND (reference sequence). The CDR3 loop spans 17 amino acids. V lost 3 bases to trimming and J lost 5 bases; unmatched junction nucleotides: 11. The CDR3 bases are TGTGCCAGTAGTATCAAAACCGGGACTAGCGGAAGGGAGACCCAGTACTTC. Encoded protein: CASSIKTGTSGRETQYF.

This clone has only one observation. The V and J genes are TRBV28 and TRBJ2-5; TRBD2 agrees at 10 bases. Germline CDR1 and CDR2: MDHEN and SYDVKM. CDR3 length: 14 amino acids. The trim removed 3 bases at V and 9 bases at J, leaving 7 bases unmatched. The CDR3 sequence: CASSFTSGTGAQYF. The CDR3 DNA reads as TGTGCCAGCAGTTTTACTAGCGGGACTGGGGCCCAGTACTTC.

The chain recombines TRBV20-1 with TRBJ1-6; D is undetermined. With 5 bases removed from V and 7 bases from J, the gap between germline ends came to 12 bases. Germline CDR1 DFQATT, CDR2 SNEGSKA (reference sequence). This CDR3 has 13 amino acids. The CDR3 sequence: CSAGGRGNSPLHF. CDR3 nucleotide sequence: TGCAGTGCTGGTGGACGGGGAAATTCACCCCTCCACTTT.

This chain links TRBV12-3 or TRBV12-4 with TRBJ2-7; D gene uncertain. Trimming left V 5 bases short and J 2 bases short, with 7 bases between. CDR3 length equals 12 residues. The CDR3 DNA follows: TGTGCCAGCAGTCCCAACACCTACGAGCAGTACTTC. Protein product: CASSPNTYEQYF.

This sequence joins TRBV28 and TRBJ1-2, with 7 bases identical to TRBD1. V gave up 3 bases and J gave up 4 bases; unmatched junction bases: 2. This CDR3 comprises 13 residues. Germline lookup yields CDR1 MDHEN and CDR2 SYDVKM. This CDR3 reads CASSFNRGYGYTF. The CDR3 DNA reads as TGTGCCAGCAGTTTTAACAGGGGCTATGGCTACACCTTC.

This clone showed up just once. The chain combines TRBV11-2 with TRBJ2-7; 7 bases are a match to TRBD1. Trimming took 2 bases from V and 1 from J; bases not matched to a gene: 8. Germline loops: CDR1 SGHAT, CDR2 FQNNGV. CDR3 length equals 16 residues. Here the CDR3 DNA reads TGTGCCAGCAGCTTAAACTACGGGACAGCGTCCTACGAGCAGTACTTC. Protein: CASSLNYGTASYEQYF.

The V gene is TRBV28, the J gene TRBJ2-1; D is possibly TRBD1 (6 bases). The CDR3 covers 15 residues. V lost 4 bases, J lost 4 bases, and 14 bases lay in between. The germline CDR1 and CDR2 sequences are MDHEN and SYDVKM. The CDR3 DNA follows: TGTGCCAGCAGTTCACCGGGACATCTGTACAATGAGCAGTTCTTC. This encodes CASSSPGHLYNEQFF.

The genes are TRBV19 and TRBJ2-2; a weak D match, TRBD2 (5 bases). Trimming pared 7 bases from V and 0 bases from J, leaving 12 bases between. This CDR3 contains 15 residues. CDR1 and CDR2 (germline): LNHDA, SQIVND (reference sequence). The CDR3 sequence is CASKGLGSNTGELFF. The CDR3, as DNA: TGTGCCAGTAAAGGACTGGGGTCGAACACCGGGGAGCTGTTTTTT.

The genes are TRBV11-2 and TRBJ2-1, with D unresolved. The V and J ends lost 0 bases and 6 bases respectively, with 6 bases between them. From germline, CDR1 is SGHAT and CDR2 FQNNGV. The CDR3 length is 13 residues. As DNA, the CDR3 is TGTGCCAGCAGCTTAGATAGAAGCAATGAGCAGTTCTTC. This translates into CASSLDRSNEQFF.

The table lists this clone with a few counts. The V call is TRBV27, the J call TRBJ1-1; 10 bases are shared with TRBD1. CDR3 length: 14 amino acids. The ends lost 2 bases at V and 11 bases at J; junction bases unmatched: 8. CDR1 is MNHEY, CDR2 SMNVEV, per germline (reference sequence). The CDR3, as DNA: TGTGCCAGCAGTTTAGAGGGACAGGGGTTGCCGGCTTTCTTT. This codes for CASSLEGQGLPAFF.

The chain joins TRBV28 to TRBJ2-3; the match to TRBD2 covers 8 bases. This CDR3 has 15 amino acids. Trimming took 2 bases from V and 1 from J; bases not matched to a gene: 2. The V gene's germline CDR1 is MDHEN and CDR2 SYDVKM. The CDR3 DNA is TGTGCCAGCAGTTTAGCGACTAGCGGCACAGATACGCAGTATTTT. This codes for CASSLATSGTDTQYF.

The chain carries TRBV19 and TRBJ1-2; weak D call: TRBD1 (5 bases). This CDR3 spans 14 amino acids. Germline V gene sequence: CDR1 LNHDA, CDR2 SQIVND (reference sequence). Between the trimmed V and J ends, which lost 8 bases and 3 bases, there was a span of 16 bases. CDR3 amino acids: CASSRQGDYYGYTF. The CDR3 DNA follows: TGTGCCAGTTCGCGGCAGGGCGATTACTATGGCTACACCTTC.

Points on this clone: No conserved phenylalanine or tryptophan is present at the end of the CDR3, so a read error is the likely explanation. The limits of the CDR3 on the DNA are not certain, so only TCRdb's listed CDR3 is given. The chain couples TRBV5-1 to TRBJ2-3; whether TRBD2, the table's D call, matches the DNA was not checked. The CDR3 has 10 amino acids, counting both end residues. Germline CDR1 is SGHRS and CDR2 is YFSETQ. CDR3 sequence reads: CASSLKPRGP.

The chain employs TRBV7-2 and TRBJ2-5; 8 bases line up with TRBD2. In germline, CDR1 is SGHTA, CDR2 FQGNSA. The CDR3 spans 16 residues. V was pared by 5 bases and J by 5 bases, with 13 bases of the junction left unmatched. The CDR3 region is CASSPGFIQRGETQYF. The CDR3 bases are TGTGCCAGCAGCCCTGGATTTATTCAGCGGGGGGAGACCCAGTACTTC.

This clone appeared a few times. V gene TRBV19 combines with J gene TRBJ2-7; possible D gene TRBD1, 6 bases. The CDR3 totals 14 residues. Germline V CDR1 and CDR2: LNHDA, SQIVND (reference sequence). V was cut by 3 bases and J by 5 bases, with 14 bases left in between. CDR3 in amino acids: CASSMGHKGNEQYF. The CDR3 DNA reads TGTGCCAGTAGTATGGGACACAAAGGGAACGAGCAGTACTTC. Full variable domain (rest looked up from reference TRBV19 and TRBJ2-7): DGGITQSPKYLFRKEGQNVTLSCEQNLNHDAMYWYRQDPGQGLRLIYYSQIVNDFQKGDIAEGYSVSREKKESFPLTVTSAQKNPTAFYLCASSMGHKGNEQYFGPGTRLTVT.

This rearrangement joins TRBV4-2 to TRBJ2-5, with 10 nucleotides matching TRBD2. The germline gives CDR1 LGHNA, CDR2 YNFKEQ. This CDR3 spans 18 amino acids. J lost 0 bases, V lost 3 bases, and 10 bases had no gene match. The CDR3 region is CASSQGAGSGGYQETQYF. CDR3 sequence (DNA): TGTGCCAGCAGCCAGGGGGCCGGTAGCGGGGGGTACCAAGAGACCCAGTACTTC.

The V and J genes are TRBV9 and TRBJ2-2; 9 bases are shared with TRBD2. Germline assignment: CDR1 SGDLS and CDR2 YYNGEE. The CDR3 extends over 17 amino acids. V lost 3 bases and J lost 5; bases outside the gene matches: 11. CDR3 DNA sequence: TGTGCCAGCAGCGCGACTTCGAGCGGGAGGTGGACCGGGGAGCTGTTTTTT. Amino acid sequence: CASSATSSGRWTGELFF.

The chain has TRBV4-1 and TRBJ2-1, with TRBD1 matching 8 bases. V lost 4 bases and J lost 4; bases outside the gene matches: 6. There are 15 residues in the CDR3. Germline values: CDR1 MGHRA, CDR2 YSYEKL. The CDR3 loop reads CASSLPGTGYNEQFF. DNA for the CDR3: TGCGCCAGCAGCCTCCCCGGGACAGGATACAATGAGCAGTTCTTC.

The V gene is TRBV7-2, the J gene TRBJ2-7; 10 nucleotides agree with TRBD2. CDR3 length: 13 amino acids. CDR1 and CDR2 from the germline V gene are SGHTA and FQGNSA. V lost 6 bases and J lost 3; bases outside the gene matches: 2. This CDR3 reads CASRGLAVYEQYF. The CDR3 DNA is TGTGCCAGCAGAGGACTAGCGGTCTACGAGCAGTACTTC. The full variable domain, with the rest looked up from reference TRBV7-2 and TRBJ2-7, is GAGVSQSPSNKVTEKGKDVELRCDPISGHTALYWYRQSLGQGLEFLIYFQGNSAPDKSGLPSDRFSAERTGGSVSTLTIQRTQQEDSAVYLCASRGLAVYEQYFGPGTRLTVT.